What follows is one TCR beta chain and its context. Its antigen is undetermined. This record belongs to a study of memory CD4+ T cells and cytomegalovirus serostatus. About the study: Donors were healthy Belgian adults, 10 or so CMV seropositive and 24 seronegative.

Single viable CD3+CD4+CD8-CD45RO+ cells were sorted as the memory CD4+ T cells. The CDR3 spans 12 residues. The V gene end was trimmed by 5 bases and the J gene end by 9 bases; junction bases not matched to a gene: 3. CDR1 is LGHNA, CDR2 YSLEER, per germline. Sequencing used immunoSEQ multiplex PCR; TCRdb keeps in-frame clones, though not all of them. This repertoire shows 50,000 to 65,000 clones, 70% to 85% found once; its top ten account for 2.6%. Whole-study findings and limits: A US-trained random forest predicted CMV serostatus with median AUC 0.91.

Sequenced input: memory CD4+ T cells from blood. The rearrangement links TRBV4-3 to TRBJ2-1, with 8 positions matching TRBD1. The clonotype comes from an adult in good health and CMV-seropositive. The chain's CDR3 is CASSGQGTEQFF. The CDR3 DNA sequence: TGCGCCAGCAGCGGACAGGGTACTGAGCAGTTCTTC.